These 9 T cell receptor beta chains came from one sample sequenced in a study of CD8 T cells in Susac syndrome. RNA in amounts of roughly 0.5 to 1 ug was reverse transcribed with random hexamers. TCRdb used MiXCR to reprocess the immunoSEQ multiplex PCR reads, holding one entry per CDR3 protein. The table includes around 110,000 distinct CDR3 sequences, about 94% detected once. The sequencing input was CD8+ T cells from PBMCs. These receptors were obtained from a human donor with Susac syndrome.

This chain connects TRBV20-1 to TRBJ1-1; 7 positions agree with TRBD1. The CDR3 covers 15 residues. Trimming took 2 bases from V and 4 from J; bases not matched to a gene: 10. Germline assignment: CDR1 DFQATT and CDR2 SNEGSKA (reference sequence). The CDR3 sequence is CSARLTGEEGTEAFF. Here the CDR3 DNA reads TGCAGTGCTAGACTTACAGGGGAGGAGGGCACTGAAGCTTTCTTT.

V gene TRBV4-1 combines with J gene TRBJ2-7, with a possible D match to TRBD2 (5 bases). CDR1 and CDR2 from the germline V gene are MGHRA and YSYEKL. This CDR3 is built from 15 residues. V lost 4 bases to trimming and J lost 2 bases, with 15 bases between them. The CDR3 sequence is CASSRSLSEPYEQYF. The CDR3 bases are TGCGCCAGCAGCCGCTCACTTAGCGAGCCCTACGAGCAGTACTTC.

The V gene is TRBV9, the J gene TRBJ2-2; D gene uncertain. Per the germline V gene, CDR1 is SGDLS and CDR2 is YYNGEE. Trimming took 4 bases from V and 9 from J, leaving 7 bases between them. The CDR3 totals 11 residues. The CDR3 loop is CASSLGRELFF. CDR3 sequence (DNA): TGTGCCAGCAGCCTAGGCAGGGAGCTGTTTTTT.

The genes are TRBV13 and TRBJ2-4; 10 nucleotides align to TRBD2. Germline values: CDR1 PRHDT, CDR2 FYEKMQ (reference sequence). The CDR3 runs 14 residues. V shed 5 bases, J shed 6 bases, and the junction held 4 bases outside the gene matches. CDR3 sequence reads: CASSVQREGNIQYF. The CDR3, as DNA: TGTGCCAGCAGCGTCCAGCGGGAGGGAAACATTCAGTACTTC.

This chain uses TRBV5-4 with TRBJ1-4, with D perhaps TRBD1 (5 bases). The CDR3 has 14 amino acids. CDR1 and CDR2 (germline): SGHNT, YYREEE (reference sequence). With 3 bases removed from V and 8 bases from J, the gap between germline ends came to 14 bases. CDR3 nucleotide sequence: TGTGCCAGCAGCTACGGGGCACTAAACGAAAAACTGTTTTTT. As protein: CASSYGALNEKLFF.

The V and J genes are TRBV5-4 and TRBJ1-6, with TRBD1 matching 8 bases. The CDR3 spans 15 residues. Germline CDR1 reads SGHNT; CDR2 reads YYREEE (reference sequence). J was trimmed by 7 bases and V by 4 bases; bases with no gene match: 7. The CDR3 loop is CASSLQGGANSPLHF. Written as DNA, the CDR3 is TGTGCCAGCAGCCTACAGGGGGGAGCCAATTCACCCCTCCACTTT.

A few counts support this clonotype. As DNA, the CDR3 is TGTGCCACCAGTGATTTGCGGCAGTACTTC. It yields the protein CATSDLRQYF. The chain is built from TRBV24-1 and TRBJ2-7; D gene unclear. Germline CDR1 is KGHDR and CDR2 is SFDVKD. CDR3 length equals 10 residues. Trimming left V 0 bases short and J 9 bases short, with 2 bases between.

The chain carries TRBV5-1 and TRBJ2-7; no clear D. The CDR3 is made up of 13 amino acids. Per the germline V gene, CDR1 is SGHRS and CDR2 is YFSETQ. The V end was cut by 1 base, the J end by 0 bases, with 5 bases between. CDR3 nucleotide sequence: TGCGCCAGCAGCTTGACGATCTCCTACGAGCAGTACTTC. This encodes CASSLTISYEQYF.

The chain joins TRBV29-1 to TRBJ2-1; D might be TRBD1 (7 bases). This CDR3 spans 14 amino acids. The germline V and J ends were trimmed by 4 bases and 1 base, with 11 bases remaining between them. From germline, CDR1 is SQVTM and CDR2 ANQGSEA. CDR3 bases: TGCAGCGTTGCCCCAGGGGGGTCCTACAATGAGCAGTTCTTC. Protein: CSVAPGGSYNEQFF.